Each of the 21 T cell receptor beta chains below was sequenced from the same sample in a study of cytomegalovirus exposure and HLA in healthy donors. Both 60 Vbeta primers and 13 Jbeta primers went into the PCR. This table comes from immunoSEQ multiplex PCR, and its TCRdb copy is limited to in-frame clones, with some not included. The sample comprises roughly 78,000 clones, 60% to 75% of which are singletons, and about 20% rests with the top ten. The sequenced sample consisted of PBMCs. The receptors originated from a man between 35 and 55 years old in good health and CMV-seropositive.

The chain is built from TRBV7-2 and TRBJ2-1, with 7 positions matching TRBD2. The J segment lost 0 bases and the V segment lost 5 bases, leaving 7 bases of the junction unmatched. This CDR3 is built from 16 residues. Germline-derived CDR1 and CDR2 are SGHTA and FQGNSA. The CDR3 DNA follows: TGTGCCAGCAGCAGGGGAGGGATCGCCTCCTACAATGAGCAGTTCTTC. Translated: CASSRGGIASYNEQFF.

This clone turned up a few times. The rearrangement links TRBV7-8 to TRBJ2-5; tentatively, D is TRBD1 (6 bases). This CDR3 comprises 14 residues. With 10 bases removed from V and 4 bases from J, the gap between germline ends came to 19 bases. CDR1 is SGHVS, CDR2 FQNEAQ, per germline. This chain's CDR3 is CATRATTGRETQYF. In nucleotides, the CDR3 is TGTGCCACGCGGGCCACTACAGGGCGAGAGACCCAGTACTTC. Filled out from reference TRBV7-8 and TRBJ2-5, the complete variable domain reads GAGVSQSPRYKVAKRGQDVALRCDPISGHVSLFWYQQALGQGPEFLTYFQNEAQLDKSGLPSDRFFAERPEGSVSTLKIQRTQQEDSAVYLCATRATTGRETQYFGPGTRLLVL.

The chain joins TRBV7-2 to TRBJ2-3; 13 bases are shared with TRBD2. This CDR3 comprises 16 residues. The germline V gene encodes CDR1 SGHTA and CDR2 FQGNSA. J lost 5 bases, V lost 2 bases, and 4 bases had no gene match. The CDR3 nucleotides are TGTGCCAGCAGCTTAACTAGCGGGGGGGCCGTAGATACGCAGTATTTT. Protein sequence: CASSLTSGGAVDTQYF. Complete variable domain (other parts from reference TRBV7-2 and TRBJ2-3): GAGVSQSPSNKVTEKGKDVELRCDPISGHTALYWYRQSLGQGLEFLIYFQGNSAPDKSGLPSDRFSAERTGGSVSTLTIQRTQQEDSAVYLCASSLTSGGAVDTQYFGPGTRLTVL.

V gene TRBV7-6 combines with J gene TRBJ2-5; D may be TRBD1 (6 bases). V dropped 0 bases and J dropped 11 bases, with 16 bases sitting between them. The CDR3 is 14 amino acids. The germline CDR1 and CDR2 sequences are SGHVS and FNYEAQ. CDR3 amino acids: CASSLARGQRSQYF. The CDR3 DNA reads as TGTGCCAGCAGCTTAGCGCGAGGACAGCGTTCTCAGTACTTC.

V gene TRBV4-1 combines with J gene TRBJ2-3, with TRBD2 identical over 13 bases. This CDR3 region has 18 residues. In germline, CDR1 is MGHRA, CDR2 YSYEKL. V gave up 6 bases and J gave up 2 bases; unmatched junction bases: 11. The CDR3 DNA reads TGCGCCAGCAGGTCCACCGGGACTAGCGGGGAGATCACAGATACGCAGTATTTT. Translated, it gives CASRSTGTSGEITDTQYF.

The genes are TRBV4-1 and TRBJ2-7; perhaps TRBD1 as D (5 bases). This CDR3 has 15 amino acids. Germline assignment: CDR1 MGHRA and CDR2 YSYEKL. Trimming took off 0 bases at V and 3 bases at J, with 12 bases between the two ends. The CDR3 spells CASSQDQGGFYEQYF. The DNA for the CDR3 is TGCGCCAGCAGCCAAGATCAGGGCGGATTCTACGAGCAGTACTTC.

This clone has a handful of counts. CDR3 region: CAIQRSPSTDTQYF. The CDR3 DNA reads as TGTGCCATCCAGCGTTCCCCTAGCACAGATACGCAGTATTTT. The V call is TRBV10-3, the J call TRBJ2-3; D remains unclear. This CDR3 is built from 14 residues. The V end lost 8 bases, the J end lost 0 bases, and 12 bases lay between the germline ends. Germline assignment: CDR1 ENHRY and CDR2 SYGVKD.

The CDR3 region has the DNA TGTGCCAGCAGCCCTGGGGGGGACGAGCAGTACTTC. It yields the protein CASSPGGDEQYF. The genes are TRBV7-2 and TRBJ2-7; 7 bases fit TRBD2. Germline V gene data show CDR1 as SGHTA and CDR2 as FQGNSA. The CDR3 has 12 amino acids. V shed 5 bases, J shed 5 bases, and the junction held 3 bases outside the gene matches. Using reference TRBV7-2 and TRBJ2-7 for the parts outside the CDR3, the full variable domain is GAGVSQSPSNKVTEKGKDVELRCDPISGHTALYWYRQSLGQGLEFLIYFQGNSAPDKSGLPSDRFSAERTGGSVSTLTIQRTQQEDSAVYLCASSPGGDEQYFGPGTRLTVT.

The rearrangement links TRBV18 to TRBJ1-4; D is possibly TRBD1 (5 bases). V was clipped by 2 bases and J by 6 bases, with 13 bases between them. CDR1 is KGHSH and CDR2 is LQKENI in the germline V gene. This CDR3 region has 15 residues. The CDR3 protein is CASSPYAGRDEKLFF. CDR3 coding DNA: TGTGCCAGCTCACCATACGCAGGGAGGGATGAAAAACTGTTTTTT.

This chain connects TRBV4-1 to TRBJ1-4; 7 positions match TRBD1. V gave up 1 base and J gave up 5 bases; unmatched junction bases: 1. The CDR3 runs 14 residues. Germline V lookup: CDR1 MGHRA, CDR2 YSYEKL. CDR3 DNA sequence: TGCGCCAGCAGCCAAGCGACAGGGAATGAAAAACTGTTTTTT. It codes for CASSQATGNEKLFF.

This chain joins TRBV9 and TRBJ2-1; D perhaps matches TRBD1 (6 bases). With 3 bases removed from V and 4 bases from J, the gap between germline ends came to 14 bases. There are 15 residues in the CDR3. Germline CDR1 reads SGDLS; CDR2 reads YYNGEE. The CDR3 loop is CASSDTQGSYNEQFF. Written as DNA, the CDR3 is TGTGCCAGCAGCGATACCCAGGGGAGTTACAATGAGCAGTTCTTC.

The chain has TRBV2 and TRBJ1-3; 7 bases line up with TRBD1. Germline CDR1 and CDR2: SNHLY and FYNNEI. The CDR3 contains 17 residues. With V trimmed by 4 bases and J by 0 bases, 9 bases remained unmatched. CDR3: CASSAQGGGGSGNTIYF. The DNA of the CDR3 is TGTGCCAGCAGTGCGCAGGGGGGAGGAGGCTCTGGAAACACCATATATTTT.

This clone was seen a few times. In DNA, the CDR3 is TGTGCCAGCAGCTCCCCGATAGGGGCTGGCTACACCTTC. This gives the protein CASSSPIGAGYTF. The rearrangement uses TRBV9 and TRBJ1-2; D is perhaps TRBD1 (5 bases). Germline assignment: CDR1 SGDLS and CDR2 YYNGEE. V gave up 4 bases and J gave up 7 bases, with 14 bases separating them. The CDR3 contains 13 residues.

The V call is TRBV30, the J call TRBJ2-1; 8 bases align to TRBD2. Per germline, CDR1 GTSNPN and CDR2 SVGIG (reference sequence). This CDR3 region has 14 residues. After removal of 5 bases from V and 3 bases from J, the junction contained 6 bases not matched to a gene. CDR3 loop: CAWGRTSSYNEQFF. The CDR3 nucleotides are TGTGCCTGGGGTAGGACTAGCAGCTACAATGAGCAGTTCTTC.

This rearrangement joins TRBV7-9 to TRBJ1-2, with D hard to call. This CDR3 is built from 14 residues. V was pared by 3 bases and J by 4 bases, with 12 bases between. Germline V lookup: CDR1 SEHNR, CDR2 FQNEAQ (reference sequence). The CDR3 protein is CASSFRETGYGYTF. Here the CDR3 DNA reads TGTGCCAGCAGCTTTCGGGAAACTGGCTATGGCTACACCTTC.

The J gene is TRBJ2-1, the V gene TRBV6-5; no clear D gene. The V gene lost 6 bases and the J gene lost 10 bases, with 16 bases spanning the gap. Per the germline V gene, CDR1 is MNHEY and CDR2 is SVGAGI. This CDR3 is built from 13 residues. CDR3 in DNA: TGTGCCAGCAGGTCCCCTGAGAGGCGAGAGCAGTTCTTC. Translated: CASRSPERREQFF.

The rearrangement links TRBV30 to TRBJ2-3; 7 positions agree with TRBD2. CDR1 and CDR2 (germline): GTSNPN, SVGIG (reference sequence). V dropped 5 bases and J dropped 5; count of bases not matched to a gene: 16. The CDR3 is 16 amino acids. CDR3 region: CAWGPLRGWRGDTQYF. The DNA of the CDR3 is TGTGCCTGGGGGCCCCTGCGGGGGTGGCGAGGAGATACGCAGTATTTT. The variable domain in full, with the rest retrieved from reference TRBV30 and TRBJ2-3, is SQTIHQWPATLVQPVGSPLSLECTVEGTSNPNLYWYRQAAGRGLQLLFYSVGIGQISSEVPQNLSASRPQDRQFILSSKKLLLSDSGFYLCAWGPLRGWRGDTQYFGPGTRLTVL.

The V and J genes are TRBV5-1 and TRBJ2-5; 12 bases are shared with TRBD2. Germline lookup yields CDR1 SGHRS and CDR2 YFSETQ. CDR3 length: 18 residues. V shed 2 bases, J shed 5 bases, and the junction held 13 bases outside the gene matches. The CDR3 loop is CASSLTGASGGVAETQYF. The CDR3 nucleotides are TGCGCCAGCAGCTTAACTGGGGCTAGCGGGGGGGTCGCGGAGACCCAGTACTTC.

This clone occurred once. Other nucleotide sequences in the sample specify the same CDR3. This chain links TRBV18 with TRBJ1-3, with TRBD1 matching 9 bases. The germline V gene has CDR1 KGHSH and CDR2 LQKENI. This CDR3 spans 15 amino acids. V lost 3 bases to trimming and J lost 8 bases; unmatched junction nucleotides: 8. This chain's CDR3 is CASSPIRGQGDTIYF. CDR3 DNA sequence: TGTGCCAGCTCACCTATCAGGGGACAGGGTGACACCATATATTTT.

This clone appeared a few times. The rearrangement uses TRBV11-3 and TRBJ2-3; D ambiguous. Trimming stripped 2 bases from V and 6 bases from J, with 12 bases between. Per germline, CDR1 SGHNT and CDR2 YENEEA. The CDR3 is made up of 14 amino acids. CDR3 in amino acids: CASSLLSLLDTQYF. CDR3 coding DNA: TGTGCCAGCAGCTTATTGAGCCTGTTGGATACGCAGTATTTT.

This clone has just a few counts. V usage is TRBV9 and J usage is TRBJ2-3, with D unresolved. V lost 0 bases, J lost 0 bases, and 8 bases lay in between. CDR3 length equals 15 residues. The germline gives CDR1 SGDLS, CDR2 YYNGEE. CDR3: CASSVVAPSTDTQYF. CDR3 coding DNA: TGTGCCAGCAGCGTAGTGGCACCTAGCACAGATACGCAGTATTTT.